This TCR beta chain was documented in a study of PD-1 blockade in classical Hodgkin lymphoma. Whole-study context: Patients in the cohort were put on intravenous nivolumab, 3 mg/kg every 2 weeks. Study outcomes and limitations: Relapsed/refractory patients reportedly had the lowest baseline TCR diversity, below newly diagnosed patients, who were below healthy donors. By C4D1 there was a significant rise in CD4+ TCR diversity but not in CD8+ TCR diversity.

Germline-derived CDR1 and CDR2 are SGHRS and YFSETQ. J was trimmed by 4 bases and V by 4 bases; bases with no gene match: 4. The length of the CDR3 is 15 residues. Patients all relapsed after autologous stem cell transplantation, and there was variation in brentuximab vedotin exposure. Under best response, outcomes were complete response, partial response or progressive disease. Sequencing was performed with immunoSEQ multiplex PCR; in TCRdb, only in-frame clones are kept and a portion is missing. The repertoire holds just over 25,000 clones, with more than 75% as singletons. In regard to this clone: Its antigen is undetermined.

This receptor was identified in a human donor with classical Hodgkin lymphoma. This specimen consisted of peripheral blood mononuclear cells (PBMCs), obtained at baseline. The rearrangement uses TRBV5-1 and TRBJ2-3, with 12 bases that match TRBD1. The CDR3 sequence is CASSRDRGLADTQYF. The CDR3, as DNA: TGCGCCAGCAGCAGGGACAGGGGGCTCGCAGATACGCAGTATTTT.